Below are 23 T cell receptor beta chains sequenced from a single sample in a study of pediatric ulcerative colitis. Rectal tissue came from one to two pinch biopsies taken at colonoscopy. Assay: immunoSEQ multiplex PCR; the TCRdb copy retains only in-frame clones and omits some. The table includes under 50,000 clones, more than 60% detected once. Sequencing used gut tissue. The origin of the receptors is a girl under 18 with moderate ulcerative colitis.

The chain combines TRBV10-1 with TRBJ1-2; 8 bases agree with TRBD1. V lost 5 bases and J lost 5; bases outside the gene matches: 4. CDR1 is WNHNN and CDR2 is SYGVQD in the germline V gene (reference sequence). The CDR3 extends over 13 amino acids. CDR3 coding DNA: TGCGCCAGCAGTCTGGGACAGGTATATGGCTACACCTTC. As protein: CASSLGQVYGYTF.

V is TRBV5-4 and J is TRBJ2-3; no firm D call. V was shortened by 1 base and J by 2 bases, with 2 bases between the two germline ends. This CDR3 is 12 amino acids long. In germline, CDR1 is SGHNT, CDR2 YYREEE (reference sequence). The DNA for the CDR3 is TGTGCCAGCAGCTTGCTCACAGATACGCAGTATTTT. Translated, it gives CASSLLTDTQYF.

This clone has more than one count but fewer than ten. The genes are TRBV4-2 and TRBJ1-6; D call uncertain. CDR3 length: 15 residues. The germline CDR1 and CDR2 sequences are LGHNA and YNFKEQ. V lost 2 bases and J 12 bases, leaving 17 bases between the germline ends. The CDR3 loop is CASSQTLGKGLPLHF. For the CDR3, the DNA is TGTGCCAGCAGCCAAACCTTGGGAAAGGGATTACCCCTCCACTTT.

Judged by abundance, this clone is medium-sized. V gene TRBV7-9 combines with J gene TRBJ1-2; perhaps TRBD1 as D (5 bases). The germline V gene encodes CDR1 SEHNR and CDR2 FQNEAQ (reference sequence). V lost 5 bases, J lost 2 bases, and 12 bases lay in between. The CDR3 consists of 14 residues. The CDR3 DNA reads TGTGCCAGCAGCGACAGTTATGCAAACTATGGCTACACCTTC. It yields the protein CASSDSYANYGYTF.

The chain couples TRBV7-8 to TRBJ1-5; D unclear. Between the trimmed V and J ends, which lost 5 bases and 4 bases, there was a span of 15 bases. Looked up from germline, CDR1 is SGHVS and CDR2 is FQNEAQ. This CDR3 spans 15 amino acids. The CDR3 region has the DNA TGTGCCAGCAGCCCAGGCGTGTCGTGGAATCAGCCCCAGCATTTT. Translated, it gives CASSPGVSWNQPQHF.

The V call is TRBV4-2, the J call TRBJ1-3; maybe TRBD1 (6 bases). CDR3 length equals 15 residues. Trimming took 4 bases from V and 4 from J, leaving 14 bases between them. CDR1 LGHNA and CDR2 YNFKEQ come from the germline V gene. The CDR3 DNA reads TGTGCCAGCAGCCCGGACAGCTCTGAGGGAAACACCATATATTTT. Its translation: CASSPDSSEGNTIYF.

V gene TRBV7-2 combines with J gene TRBJ2-7; D is tentatively TRBD1 or TRBD2 (5 bases each). V shed 1 base and J shed 3 bases, with 13 bases lying between them. This CDR3 has 15 amino acids. Germline assignment: CDR1 SGHTA and CDR2 FQGNSA. In DNA form, the CDR3 reads TGTGCCAGCAGCTTAGAATTTGGGGGAAACTACGAGCAGTACTTC. It is translated as CASSLEFGGNYEQYF.

This chain connects TRBV4-2 to TRBJ1-1; D ambiguous. CDR1 LGHNA and CDR2 YNFKEQ come from the germline V gene. V lost 0 bases, J lost 0 bases, and 11 bases lay in between. CDR3 length: 16 residues. The CDR3 DNA reads as TGTGCCAGCAGCCAAGATGGCGCGGGAGTGAACACTGAAGCTTTCTTT. Residues: CASSQDGAGVNTEAFF.

The chain combines TRBV27 with TRBJ2-3; perhaps TRBD1 as D (5 bases). This CDR3 has 15 residues. Germline V lookup: CDR1 MNHEY, CDR2 SMNVEV (reference sequence). V was trimmed by 3 bases and J by 5 bases, leaving 15 bases between them. The CDR3 spells CASSFANTQGDTQYF. The CDR3, as DNA: TGTGCCAGCAGTTTTGCGAACACCCAGGGAGATACGCAGTATTTT.

The rearrangement uses TRBV18 and TRBJ2-7, with D hard to call. The V gene lost 3 bases and the J gene lost 5 bases, with 14 bases spanning the gap. The germline V gene encodes CDR1 KGHSH and CDR2 LQKENI. CDR3 size: 14 residues. The CDR3 nucleotides are TGTGCCAGCTCACCCCAAGTTATAGGAGACGAGCAGTACTTC. Translation: CASSPQVIGDEQYF.

The chain has TRBV25-1 and TRBJ1-6; a possible D gene is TRBD1 (5 bases). Between the trimmed V and J ends, which lost 1 base and 9 bases, there was a span of 10 bases. The CDR3 is made up of 14 amino acids. Per germline, CDR1 MGHDK and CDR2 SYGVNS. The CDR3 region is CASSELGGTSPLHF. CDR3 nucleotide sequence: TGTGCCAGCAGTGAATTGGGGGGGACTTCACCCCTCCACTTT.

The genes are TRBV5-1 and TRBJ2-3; D possibly matches TRBD1 or TRBD2 (6 bases each). V lost 0 bases and J 4 bases, leaving 9 bases between the germline ends. The CDR3 loop spans 14 amino acids. Germline values: CDR1 SGHRS, CDR2 YFSETQ. The CDR3, as DNA: TGCGCCAGCAGCTTGGACAGGGAGGCAGATACGCAGTATTTT. Translated, it gives CASSLDREADTQYF.

The chain employs TRBV5-4 and TRBJ1-2, with D possibly matching TRBD1 (6 bases). Trimming removed 0 bases from V and 8 bases from J, with 11 bases in between. The length of the CDR3 is 13 residues. CDR1 and CDR2 from the germline V gene are SGHNT and YYREEE (reference sequence). The CDR3 loop reads CASSLVQGSGYTF. The CDR3 DNA reads as TGTGCCAGCAGCTTGGTTCAGGGGAGCGGCTACACCTTC.

The chain joins TRBV10-3 to TRBJ1-4; 9 bases line up with TRBD1. After removal of 0 bases from V and 7 bases from J, the junction contained 12 bases not matched to a gene. The CDR3 is made up of 18 amino acids. Germline-derived CDR1 and CDR2 are ENHRY and SYGVKD. The CDR3 reads CAISESASRGTGFEKLFF. CDR3 in DNA: TGTGCCATCAGTGAGTCTGCCTCGCGGGGGACAGGGTTTGAAAAACTGTTTTTT.

This rearrangement joins TRBV4-1 to TRBJ2-1, with 11 positions matching TRBD1. This CDR3 region has 19 residues. Trimming took 3 bases from V and 8 from J; bases not matched to a gene: 18. Germline assignment: CDR1 MGHRA and CDR2 YSYEKL. CDR3 sequence reads: CASSHPGPFGQGAPDEQFF. The CDR3 DNA sequence: TGCGCCAGCAGCCATCCCGGGCCTTTTGGACAGGGGGCGCCCGATGAGCAGTTCTTC.

The V and J genes are TRBV27 and TRBJ2-1; weak D call: TRBD1 (6 bases). The CDR3 covers 14 residues. The V gene lost 4 bases and the J gene lost 7 bases, with 14 bases spanning the gap. Germline loops: CDR1 MNHEY, CDR2 SMNVEV (reference sequence). CDR3: CASSSGGRGNEQFF. CDR3 in DNA: TGTGCCAGCAGTTCGGGCGGCAGGGGTAATGAGCAGTTCTTC.

A remark on this clone: Sequence at one end of the junction differs from germline and may be a read error. V and J are TRBV6-8 and TRBJ1-3; no clear D. Germline V gene data show CDR1 as MNHGY and CDR2 as SAAAGT. CDR3 length: 19 amino acids. CDR3 in amino acids: CARSYGPSGSKSEGNTIYF. The CDR3 DNA follows: TGTGCCAGAAGTTACGGACCCTCGGGTTCAAAGTCAGAGGGAAACACCATATATTTT.

This chain links TRBV25-1 with TRBJ2-3, with TRBD2 as a possible D gene (6 bases). Trimming took off 4 bases at V and 2 bases at J, with 16 bases between the two ends. The CDR3 spans 16 residues. In germline, CDR1 is MGHDK, CDR2 SYGVNS. For the CDR3, the DNA is TGTGCCAGCAGTGCTTTCCGACTAGAACTCACAGATACGCAGTATTTT. This gives the protein CASSAFRLELTDTQYF.

The CDR3 region has the DNA TGTGCCAGTAGTTGGGGGACAAGGACCTACGAGCAGTACTTC. It translates to CASSWGTRTYEQYF. J is TRBJ2-7 and V is TRBV19; TRBD1 is a possible D gene (6 bases). CDR3 length equals 14 residues. The V and J ends lost 5 bases and 2 bases respectively, with 13 bases between them. The germline V gene has CDR1 LNHDA and CDR2 SQIVND (reference sequence). The full variable domain, in which reference TRBV19 and TRBJ2-7 provide the parts outside the CDR3, is DGGITQSPKYLFRKEGQNVTLSCEQNLNHDAMYWYRQDPGQGLRLIYYSQIVNDFQKGDIAEGYSVSREKKESFPLTVTSAQKNPTAFYLCASSWGTRTYEQYFGPGTRLTVT.

The genes are TRBV30 and TRBJ2-7, with TRBD1 matching over 7 bases. The V gene end was trimmed by 7 bases and the J gene end by 2 bases; junction bases not matched to a gene: 8. The germline gives CDR1 GTSNPN, CDR2 SVGIG (reference sequence). The CDR3 is made up of 13 amino acids. As DNA, the CDR3 is TGTGCCTTGAACCGGGACAGTGCCTACGAGCAGTACTTC. Translation gives CALNRDSAYEQYF.

The chain links TRBV11-2 to TRBJ1-1; D unresolved. Trimming stripped 3 bases from V and 6 bases from J, with 17 bases between. CDR3 length: 15 residues. Germline CDR1 reads SGHAT; CDR2 reads FQNNGV. CDR3 amino acids: CASSFSEGQMAEAFF. In nucleotides, the CDR3 is TGTGCCAGCAGCTTTTCTGAGGGCCAAATGGCTGAAGCTTTCTTT. Filled out from reference TRBV11-2 and TRBJ1-1, the complete variable domain reads EAGVAQSPRYKIIEKRQSVAFWCNPISGHATLYWYQQILGQGPKLLIQFQNNGVVDDSQLPKDRFSAERLKGVDSTLKIQPAKLEDSAVYLCASSFSEGQMAEAFFGQGTRLTVV.

The CDR3, as DNA: TGTGCCAGCAGCCCCAGGATGTCAGGGATAGTGCAGGCGGATGGCTACACCTTC. Translation gives CASSPRMSGIVQADGYTF. This chain connects TRBV27 to TRBJ1-2, with D perhaps TRBD1 (5 bases). Between the trimmed V and J ends, which lost 6 bases and 6 bases, there was a span of 29 bases. CDR1 is MNHEY and CDR2 is SMNVEV in the germline V gene (reference sequence). CDR3 length: 18 residues.

V is TRBV14 and J is TRBJ1-1; unclear D gene. Germline V gives CDR1 SGHDN, CDR2 FVKESK. V was shortened by 4 bases and J by 6 bases, with 12 bases between the two germline ends. The CDR3 loop spans 13 amino acids. The CDR3 loop is CASSLHWPPEAFF. The CDR3, as DNA: TGTGCCAGCAGCCTCCACTGGCCCCCTGAAGCTTTCTTT.